The 15 T cell receptor beta chains listed next were all sequenced from one sample in a study of tumor and adjacent non-tumor tissue in lung cancer. The library came from three nested PCR rounds adapted from ARM-PCR protocols. TCRdb fed the multiplex PCR reads into MiXCR, producing one record per CDR3 protein. The table has 65,000 to 75,000 distinct CDR3 sequences, roughly 72% seen once. No cell sorting was done before RNA was extracted from the tissue. The material sequenced was lung tumor tissue. These receptors were taken from a man in his sixties with non-small cell lung cancer.

The chain recombines TRBV5-6 with TRBJ2-7; D possibly corresponds to TRBD2 (6 bases). The CDR3 loop spans 12 amino acids. Between the trimmed V and J ends, which lost 9 bases and 3 bases, there was a span of 13 bases. The V gene's germline CDR1 is SGHDT and CDR2 YYEEEE. CDR3 nucleotide sequence: TGTGCCAACATCGGCGGGATCTACGAGCAGTACTTC. Its translation is CANIGGIYEQYF.

A remark on this clonotype: One junction end disagrees with the germline gene, perhaps due to a read error. V and J are TRBV5-4 and TRBJ2-3, with D tentatively TRBD2 (5 bases). The CDR3 sequence is 14 residues long. Germline CDR1 and CDR2: SGHNT and YYREEE (reference sequence). The CDR3 loop is CASSQQTTADRQYF. The CDR3 DNA follows: TGCGCCAGCAGCCAACAGACTACCGCAGATAGGCAGTATTTT.

The V and J genes are TRBV10-2 and TRBJ2-7, with a weak D call TRBD1 (5 bases). Germline V gene sequence: CDR1 WSHSY, CDR2 SAAADI. CDR3 length: 15 residues. The CDR3 coding sequence is TGCACCAACAGGAATTTTGGACACAATGTCTACGAGCAGTACTTC. This codes for CTNRNFGHNVYEQYF.

Of note for this clonotype: The conserved phenylalanine or tryptophan is not found at the CDR3 terminus, so this likely reflects a read error. The chain employs TRBV29-1 and TRBJ1-1; 8 positions agree with TRBD1. Germline values: CDR1 SQVTM, CDR2 ANQGSEA. Trimming removed 6 bases from V and 4 bases from J; junction bases left unmatched: 13. The CDR3 is 15 amino acids. The CDR3 sequence: CSVGYRGAPGTEAFI. The CDR3 coding sequence is TGCAGCGTGGGGTACAGGGGGGCGCCGGGCACTGAAGCTTTCATT.

This clonotype was seen more than once but under ten times. This chain uses TRBV12-2 with TRBJ2-2. TRBV12-2 is listed as a pseudogene. The CDR3 length is 14 residues. CDR3 region: CGSSYTSGTGELFF. In DNA, the CDR3 is TGTGGCAGCAGCTATACAAGTGGAACCGGGGAGCTGTTTTTT.

This clonotype turned up a few times. A read error is possible here, since a much larger clone lies one base away. The chain is built from TRBV6-5 and TRBJ2-7; D gene ambiguous. Trimming left V 8 bases short and J 3 bases short, with 5 bases between. The CDR3 has 10 amino acids. Per germline, CDR1 MNHEY and CDR2 SVGAGI. The chain's CDR3 is CASGYYEQYF. The CDR3 DNA reads TGTGCCAGCGGCTACTACGAGCAGTACTTC.

This clonotype was seen only a few times. This may be a read error: a much more frequent sequence differs by one nucleotide. The chain employs TRBV28 and TRBJ2-3; D is unresolved. The germline CDR1 and CDR2 sequences are MDHEN and SYDVKM. The CDR3 consists of 13 residues. CDR3 nucleotide sequence: TGTGCCAGCACCCAAAGTGGCACAGATATGCAGTATTTT. Amino acid sequence: CASTQSGTDMQYF.

The rearrangement links TRBV6-2 or TRBV6-3 to TRBJ2-1; 7 nucleotides agree with TRBD1. The CDR3 runs to 17 residues. The germline gives CDR1 MNHEY, CDR2 SVGEGT. V gave up 2 bases and J gave up 2 bases; unmatched junction bases: 9. Here the CDR3 DNA reads TGTGCCAGCAGTTACCCCACCGGGACAGAGGCCTACAATGAGCAGTTCTTC. This codes for CASSYPTGTEAYNEQFF.

This clonotype has ten or more counts. This chain links TRBV29-1 with TRBJ2-7, with D tentatively TRBD1 (6 bases). Germline V gene sequence: CDR1 SQVTM, CDR2 ANQGSEA. V was clipped by 5 bases and J by 12 bases, with 14 bases between them. The CDR3 sequence is 10 residues long. The CDR3 nucleotides read TGCAGCGTTTATGGGGACAATTGGTACTTC. This gives the protein CSVYGDNWYF.

This clonotype has only one observation. At one of its ends the junction is not consistent with the germline gene, which may arise from a read error. The J gene is TRBJ2-1, the V gene TRBV28; TRBD2 aligns across 14 bases. The germline CDR1 and CDR2 sequences are MDHEN and SYDVKM. The CDR3 sequence is 17 residues long. The CDR3 protein is CASSARATSGRALEQFF. For the CDR3, the DNA is TGTGCCAGCAGTGCCCGAGCGACTAGCGGGAGGGCCCTTGAGCAATTCTTC.

Turning to this clonotype: The final CDR3 position lacks the conserved phenylalanine or tryptophan, pointing to a likely read error. This chain connects TRBV6-1 to TRBJ1-6; D call uncertain. Trimming stripped 1 base from V and 8 bases from J, with 18 bases between. The CDR3 consists of 17 residues. The germline gives CDR1 MNHNS, CDR2 SASEGT. DNA of the CDR3: TGTGCCAGCAGTGAAGTGGGGTTTCTAACCGATGATTCACCCCTCCACTCT. As protein: CASSEVGFLTDDSPLHS.

In regard to this clonotype: The junction departs from the called germline gene at one end, perhaps through a read error. The chain links TRBV4-2 to TRBJ2-3; 7 nucleotides match TRBD2. The CDR3 runs to 16 residues. Per germline, CDR1 LGHNA and CDR2 YNFKEQ. The CDR3, as DNA: TGTGCCAACAGCCAAGGAGGCACTAGCGGCACAGATACGCAGTATTTT. Its protein is CANSQGGTSGTDTQYF.

About this clonotype itself: The germline gene is not matched at one end of the junction; a read error may be the cause. The chain has TRBV6-2 or TRBV6-3 and TRBJ2-1; no clear D. The CDR3 loop spans 17 amino acids. Germline values: CDR1 MNHEY, CDR2 SVGEGT. As DNA, the CDR3 is TGTTCCAGCAGTTACGACTGGCCTGATAAATTATACAATGAGCAGTCCTTC. Translated: CSSSYDWPDKLYNEQSF.

In the case of this clonotype: The conserved phenylalanine or tryptophan normally closing the CDR3 is absent here, so this likely arose from a read error. J is TRBJ2-5 and V is TRBV10-2; D not resolved. The V gene lost 7 bases and the J gene lost 7 bases, with 19 bases spanning the gap. Germline lookup yields CDR1 WSHSY and CDR2 SAAADI. CDR3 size: 14 residues. DNA of the CDR3: TGCGCCAGCAAATCCGGAGAGGCGACTGCGACCCAGTACTAC. Translation gives CASKSGEATATQYY.

About this clonotype itself: Because the CDR3 is missing its conserved closing phenylalanine or tryptophan, this is likely a read error. This chain links TRBV7-8 with TRBJ2-5; D perhaps matches TRBD1 (5 bases). V lost 4 bases to trimming and J lost 7 bases, with 22 bases between them. This CDR3 has 16 residues. The germline CDR1 and CDR2 sequences are SGHVS and FQNEAQ. CDR3 coding DNA: TGTGCCAGCAGCTCCCCCCTGGACCCCCGAAGGGGGACCCAGTACATC. Its protein product is CASSSPLDPRRGTQYI.